These 4 T cell receptor beta chains originate from one sample sequenced in a study of cytomegalovirus exposure and HLA in healthy donors. Amplification used 60 Vbeta primers and 13 Jbeta primers. TCRdb's table, derived via immunoSEQ multiplex PCR, lists solely in-frame clones and lacks some. This sample has around 41,000 clones, with about 70% found just once. Source material: PBMCs. All receptors come from a man aged 40-55 years in good health and CMV-seronegative.

This clone was seen more than once but under ten times. The chain links TRBV7-8 to TRBJ2-7; a weak D match, TRBD2 (7 bases). Between the trimmed V and J ends, which lost 8 bases and 2 bases, there was a span of 13 bases. Germline V gives CDR1 SGHVS, CDR2 FQNEAQ. CDR3 length: 13 amino acids. Written as DNA, the CDR3 is TGTGCCAGCTCCCTCGGGGGGCCCTACGAGCAGTACTTC. It yields the protein CASSLGGPYEQYF.

This clone was observed once. The rearrangement uses TRBV5-1 and TRBJ2-6, with 9 bases identical to TRBD1. CDR3 length equals 20 residues. V shed 2 bases and J 0 bases; nucleotides not matched to a gene: 12. Germline loops: CDR1 SGHRS, CDR2 YFSETQ. CDR3 region: CASSLDPPGQGGSGANVLTF. The CDR3 DNA sequence: TGCGCCAGCAGCTTAGATCCCCCGGGACAGGGAGGCTCTGGGGCCAACGTCCTGACTTTC.

The V and J genes are TRBV30 and TRBJ2-7; tentative D call: TRBD1 (6 bases). CDR1 GTSNPN and CDR2 SVGIG come from the germline V gene (reference sequence). The CDR3 loop spans 15 amino acids. V dropped 0 bases and J dropped 1 base, with 13 bases sitting between them. The CDR3, as DNA: TGTGCCTGGAGTGTAAGGCAGGGGAGATCCTACGAGCAGTACTTC. It yields the protein CAWSVRQGRSYEQYF. Complete variable domain (other parts from reference TRBV30 and TRBJ2-7): SQTIHQWPATLVQPVGSPLSLECTVEGTSNPNLYWYRQAAGRGLQLLFYSVGIGQISSEVPQNLSASRPQDRQFILSSKKLLLSDSGFYLCAWSVRQGRSYEQYFGPGTRLTVT.

The chain employs TRBV18 and TRBJ2-7, with D maybe TRBD2 (6 bases). Germline CDR1 is KGHSH and CDR2 is LQKENI. The CDR3 totals 12 residues. V was shortened by 6 bases and J by 5 bases, with 11 bases between the two germline ends. In nucleotides, the CDR3 is TGTGCCAGCTCCCCCGGGGGAAACGAGCAGTACTTC. It encodes CASSPGGNEQYF.